The following is a T cell receptor beta chain sequence with its context. Only in-frame clones appear in the TCRdb table, and some are missing; sequencing was by immunoSEQ multiplex PCR. Counted here are tens of thousands of clones, 75% to 85% occurring once; the ten biggest clones make up more than 9%. The CDR3 is 13 amino acids. Germline loops: CDR1 SGHRS, CDR2 YFSETQ. Trimming left V 0 bases short and J 8 bases short, with 11 bases between. This specimen comes from a study of PD-L1 blockade in urothelial cancer. About the research overall: Atezolizumab, begun by patients at some point between 2012 and 2014, was given at 1,200 mg intravenously every 3 weeks.

Regarding time point: pretreatment peripheral blood. The sample was PBMCs, taken around atezolizumab (anti-PD-L1) treatment. The chain carries TRBV5-1 and TRBJ1-2; D not certain. This TCR was recovered from a man between 65 and 79 years old with urothelial cancer. The CDR3 DNA sequence: TGCGCCAGCAGCTTGGTACTCGGAGACGGCTACACCTTC. Residues: CASSLVLGDGYTF. The full variable domain, completed using reference TRBV5-1 and TRBJ1-2, is KAGVTQTPRYLIKTRGQQVTLSCSPISGHRSVSWYQQTPGQGLQFLFEYFSETQRNKGNFPGRFSGRQFSNSRSEMNVSTLELGDSALYLCASSLVLGDGYTFGSGTRLTVV.